The clone carrying this T cell receptor (beta chain) was seen a few times. Its specificity is not known. Between the trimmed V and J ends, which lost 0 bases and 0 bases, there was a span of 8 bases. Germline CDR1 is LGHNA and CDR2 is YNFKEQ. The CDR3 sequence is 15 residues long. This sample is drawn from a study of response to subunit inactivated influenza vaccine. TCRdb independently ran MiXCR on the RT-PCR reads; one entry per CDR3 protein. The repertoire holds 500,000 or so distinct CDR3 sequences, with 15% to 20% as singletons. Findings of the study overall: Few new T cells, the authors suggested, are recruited by each seasonal influenza vaccination.

V is TRBV4-2 and J is TRBJ1-1; maybe TRBD1 (5 bases). This sequence was found in a man aged 50 to 75 who received an inactivated influenza vaccine. The input for sequencing was CD4+ T cells sorted from PBMCs, taken less than 25 months after vaccination. The CDR3, as DNA: TGTGCCAGCAGCCAAGAGGCAGGGCTGAACACTGAAGCTTTCTTT. Amino acid sequence: CASSQEAGLNTEAFF.